One and the same sample provided the 25 T cell receptor beta chains below, sequenced in a study of T cells in Graves' hyperthyroidism and ophthalmopathy. RNA transcripts gave rise to amplified TCR beta CDR3 regions. Using the HTBI primer set, a first-round RT-PCR was run on the TCR CDR3. TCRdb used MiXCR to reprocess the multiplex PCR reads, holding one entry per CDR3 protein. The repertoire holds 350,000 or so distinct CDR3 sequences, with roughly a sixth as singletons. Sequenced input: blood. The receptors stem from a woman under 40 with Graves' hyperthyroidism that later progressed to Graves' ophthalmopathy.

This clonotype was detected a few times. V is TRBV20-1 and J is TRBJ2-1, with D possibly matching TRBD2 (5 bases). The CDR3 has 13 amino acids. Trimming left V 2 bases short and J 8 bases short, with 13 bases between. Germline V CDR1 and CDR2: DFQATT, SNEGSKA (reference sequence). The CDR3 DNA reads as TGCAGTGCTAGACAGGCCGCGGGTCATGAGCAGTTCTTC. This sequence encodes CSARQAAGHEQFF.

V and J are TRBV2 and TRBJ1-2; 9 positions agree with TRBD1. CDR3 length equals 14 residues. CDR1 is SNHLY, CDR2 FYNNEI, per germline. The V and J ends lost 4 bases and 7 bases, in that order; junction bases with no gene match: 7. CDR3 coding DNA: TGTGCCAGCAGTGCGGACAGGGGCTCGCGTGGCTACACCTTC. This translates into CASSADRGSRGYTF.

In its sample, this clonotype was seen many times. This chain links TRBV14 with TRBJ1-4; tentative D call: TRBD1 (5 bases). The ends were cut back, 2 bases at V and 7 bases at J, with 11 bases in the middle. The CDR3 contains 14 residues. Germline V CDR1 and CDR2: SGHDN, FVKESK. CDR3 nucleotides: TGTGCCAGCAGCCAATTGACAGCTCCTGAAAAACTGTTTTTT. The encoded protein is CASSQLTAPEKLFF.

This clonotype was recorded a few times. This chain links TRBV4-1 with TRBJ2-1; 10 bases line up with TRBD2. The CDR3 covers 15 residues. V gave up 1 base and J gave up 4 bases; unmatched junction bases: 1. From germline, CDR1 is MGHRA and CDR2 YSYEKL. The DNA for the CDR3 is TGCGCCAGCAGCCAAGCTAGCGGGGGATACAATGAGCAGTTCTTC. This translates into CASSQASGGYNEQFF.

This clonotype showed up just a few times. V is TRBV3-1 and J is TRBJ2-5; a weak D match, TRBD1 (6 bases). Germline V gene lookup returns CDR1 LGHDT and CDR2 YNNKEL (reference sequence). V shed 0 bases and J shed 0 bases, with 14 bases lying between them. The CDR3 spans 17 residues. This CDR3 is CASSQDEGVGDQETQYF. In DNA form, the CDR3 reads TGTGCCAGCAGCCAAGATGAGGGGGTGGGGGACCAAGAGACCCAGTACTTC.

Points on this clonotype: This may be a read error, as it is one base from a much larger clone. The chain has TRBV7-9 and TRBJ2-2; no firm D call. Germline loops: CDR1 SEHNR, CDR2 FQNEAQ (reference sequence). Between the trimmed V and J ends, which lost 1 base and 7 bases, there was a span of 13 bases. The length of the CDR3 is 15 residues. CDR3 protein: CASSLGVSDIGELFF. The CDR3 DNA reads as TGTGCCAGCAGCTTAGGGGTTTCCGACATCGGGGAGCTGTTTTTT.

This clonotype was seen repeatedly, ten times or more. This chain uses TRBV12-3 or TRBV12-4 with TRBJ1-5, with D maybe TRBD1 (5 bases). The ends were cut back, 6 bases at V and 7 bases at J, with 13 bases in the middle. The CDR3 runs 13 residues. The CDR3 is CASSWGRGQPQHF. CDR3 nucleotides: TGTGCCAGCAGCTGGGGACGGGGGCAGCCCCAGCATTTT.

This clonotype was picked up many times. The chain combines TRBV28 with TRBJ2-1; the D is unclear. The CDR3 loop spans 11 amino acids. CDR1 and CDR2 (germline): MDHEN, SYDVKM. V lost 6 bases to trimming and J lost 8 bases, with 8 bases between them. The CDR3 coding sequence is TGTGCCAGCAGCCCCCGAGATGAGCAGTTCTTC. Its translation is CASSPRDEQFF.

Concerning this clonotype itself: A much larger clone lies one base from this, so it may be a read error. The J gene is TRBJ1-4, the V gene TRBV29-1, with TRBD1 identical over 10 bases. This CDR3 has 15 residues. Germline CDR1 is SQVTM and CDR2 is ANQGSEA. V shed 6 bases, J shed 11 bases, and the junction held 15 bases outside the gene matches. Written as DNA, the CDR3 is TGCAGCGTGGGGACAGGGGTGGGGCGGGGTGATAAACTGTTTTTT. Encoded protein: CSVGTGVGRGDKLFF. The full variable domain, with the rest looked up from reference TRBV29-1 and TRBJ1-4, is SAVISQKPSRDICQRGTSLTIQCQVDSQVTMMFWYRQQPGQSLTLIATANQGSEATYESGFVIDKFPISRPNLTFSTLTVSNMSPEDSSIYLCSVGTGVGRGDKLFFGSGTQLSVL.

This clonotype has at least ten counts. The rearrangement links TRBV12-3 or TRBV12-4 to TRBJ2-3; D gene uncertain. Trimming pared 4 bases from V and 8 bases from J, leaving 10 bases between. The CDR3 length is 12 residues. CDR3: CASSSTMTTQYF. CDR3 coding DNA: TGTGCCAGCAGTTCGACAATGACTACGCAGTATTTT.

Regarding this clonotype: A much bigger clone sits one base away, suggesting this may be a read error. The chain couples TRBV20-1 to TRBJ2-1; TRBD1 matches 8 bases. CDR1 and CDR2 (germline): DFQATT, SNEGSKA (reference sequence). The V segment lost 0 bases and the J segment 9 bases; nucleotides outside the gene matches: 13. CDR3 size: 16 residues. The CDR3 DNA reads TGCAGTGCTAGAGATGCCGCCAGGGGGCCCTTCAGTGAGCAGTTCTTC. Protein sequence: CSARDAARGPFSEQFF.

This clonotype was observed many times. J is TRBJ1-1 and V is TRBV3-1; D unresolved. The germline gives CDR1 LGHDT, CDR2 YNNKEL (reference sequence). Trimming shortened V by 2 bases and J by 6 bases, and 19 bases separated the two germline ends. The CDR3 is 16 residues long. The CDR3 DNA sequence: TGTGCCAGCAGCCAAACATGGACGGGCCCTGGCGCTGAAGCTTTCTTT. Its translation is CASSQTWTGPGAEAFF.

The CDR3 DNA sequence: TGTGCCAGCAGCGCCAAAGCTCAGACTAGCGCTGAGCAGTTCTTC. It encodes CASSAKAQTSAEQFF. The chain links TRBV9 to TRBJ2-1, with 8 bases fitting TRBD2. The germline V gene encodes CDR1 SGDLS and CDR2 YYNGEE. The CDR3 has 15 residues. V shed 3 bases and J 9 bases; nucleotides not matched to a gene: 11.

In this sample, this clonotype turned up many times. The chain couples TRBV11-2 to TRBJ1-1, with D perhaps TRBD1 (6 bases). Trimming removed 4 bases from V and 1 base from J, with 10 bases in between. The CDR3 is 14 amino acids. CDR1 and CDR2 from the germline V gene are SGHAT and FQNNGV. CDR3 nucleotides: TGTGCCAGCAGCTACAGGGTAGGGAACACTGAAGCTTTCTTT. It codes for CASSYRVGNTEAFF.

This clonotype was seen ten or more times. The DNA of the CDR3 is TGTGCCAGCAGCCATTGGACAGGGGTGTCCAATGAGCAGTTCTTC. This gives the protein CASSHWTGVSNEQFF. The rearrangement uses TRBV14 and TRBJ2-1, with 9 bases identical to TRBD1. V was pared by 3 bases and J by 6 bases, with 6 bases of the junction left unmatched. CDR3 size: 15 residues. Looked up from germline, CDR1 is SGHDN and CDR2 is FVKESK.

This clonotype was observed at least ten times. The chain joins TRBV27 to TRBJ1-6; D is possibly TRBD1 (6 bases). The CDR3 is 13 residues long. Germline lookup yields CDR1 MNHEY and CDR2 SMNVEV (reference sequence). Trimming removed 6 bases from V and 12 bases from J, with 15 bases in between. In DNA form, the CDR3 reads TGTGCCAGCAGCATACAGGGAACGGGACCCCTCCACTTT. This encodes CASSIQGTGPLHF.

This rearrangement joins TRBV2 to TRBJ1-1; D gene uncertain. Looked up from germline, CDR1 is SNHLY and CDR2 is FYNNEI. CDR3 size: 13 residues. The V end was cut by 3 bases, the J end by 8 bases, with 13 bases between. The CDR3 bases are TGTGCCAGCAGTGAGGCGGGTAGGTCGGAAGCTTTCTTT. As protein: CASSEAGRSEAFF.

This clonotype came up many times. The chain combines TRBV28 with TRBJ2-5, with D hard to call. Germline lookup yields CDR1 MDHEN and CDR2 SYDVKM. The CDR3 is made up of 12 amino acids. V lost 6 bases and J 5 bases, leaving 10 bases between the germline ends. The CDR3 sequence: CASSQYAETQYF. Written as DNA, the CDR3 is TGTGCCAGCAGCCAGTACGCGGAGACCCAGTACTTC.

This clonotype showed up many times. The J gene is TRBJ2-1, the V gene TRBV12-3 or TRBV12-4; D is perhaps TRBD2 (5 bases). V was cut by 3 bases and J by 9 bases, with 15 bases left in between. The CDR3 is made up of 14 amino acids. The CDR3 nucleotides are TGTGCCAGCAGTTTTCGGGGAGACCTGGGTGAGCAGTTCTTC. This gives the protein CASSFRGDLGEQFF.

Details on this clonotype: The missing conserved phenylalanine or tryptophan at the end of this CDR3 makes a read error likely. The CDR3 DNA sequence: TGCAGTGCCTGGGGGGGGGCCCGGACTGAAGCTTTCTCT. Protein: CSAWGGARTEAFS. The chain combines TRBV20-1 with TRBJ1-1; possibly TRBD1 for D (6 bases). From germline, CDR1 is DFQATT and CDR2 SNEGSKA (reference sequence). CDR3 length: 13 residues. Deletions cut 6 bases from V and 5 bases from J, with 16 bases between.

The chain combines TRBV4-1 with TRBJ2-3; perhaps D is TRBD1 or TRBD2 (6 bases each). The CDR3 runs 16 residues. The germline CDR1 and CDR2 sequences are MGHRA and YSYEKL. Trimming pared 1 base from V and 2 bases from J, leaving 13 bases between. In nucleotides, the CDR3 is TGCGCCAGCAGCCAAGTAGGGGGAGGTACCACAGATACGCAGTATTTT. Protein product: CASSQVGGGTTDTQYF.

In this sample, this clonotype turned up many times. This sequence joins TRBV2 and TRBJ1-1, with 8 bases aligning to TRBD1. The CDR3 contains 13 residues. The ends lost 2 bases at V and 8 bases at J; junction bases unmatched: 4. Germline V gene lookup returns CDR1 SNHLY and CDR2 FYNNEI. The CDR3 bases are TGTGCCAGCAGTGAATACCGGGACAGGGAAGCTTTCTTT. Translating it yields CASSEYRDREAFF. Complete variable domain (other parts from reference TRBV2 and TRBJ1-1): EPEVTQTPSHQVTQMGQEVILRCVPISNHLYFYWYRQILGQKVEFLVSFYNNEISEKSEIFDDQFSVERPDGSNFTLKIRSTKLEDSAMYFCASSEYRDREAFFGQGTRLTVV.

At least ten counts were recorded for this clonotype. This chain joins TRBV12-3 or TRBV12-4 and TRBJ2-3; D perhaps matches TRBD2 (5 bases). The V end was cut by 7 bases, the J end by 0 bases, with 11 bases between. This CDR3 is built from 14 residues. Here the CDR3 DNA reads TGTGCCAGCACCATCCGGGGTAGCACAGATACGCAGTATTTT. The encoded protein is CASTIRGSTDTQYF.

This clonotype was recorded at least ten times. The chain carries TRBV5-1 and TRBJ2-2; D call uncertain. Germline V CDR1 and CDR2: SGHRS, YFSETQ. The CDR3 loop spans 13 amino acids. V lost 2 bases and J 3 bases, leaving 5 bases between the germline ends. This CDR3 is CASSLYDTGELFF. The DNA of the CDR3 is TGCGCCAGCAGCTTATATGACACCGGGGAGCTGTTTTTT.

The rearrangement joins TRBV2 to TRBJ1-6; D is uncertain. Per the germline V gene, CDR1 is SNHLY and CDR2 is FYNNEI. Trimming stripped 7 bases from V and 9 bases from J, with 13 bases between. The CDR3 loop spans 13 amino acids. In nucleotides, the CDR3 is TGTGCCAGCATAACACGGGAGTCTTCACCCCTCCACTTT. Translated, it gives CASITRESSPLHF.